These T cell receptor beta chains were read from a single sample in a study of blood T cell repertoires in COVID-19. Clones were sequenced by immunoSEQ multiplex PCR, and TCRdb holds only the in-frame ones, with some missing. The sample yields 130,000 to 150,000 clones, 60% to 85% seen once. Sequencing was carried out using peripheral blood. The receptors were gathered from a man aged 50 or older with active or convalescent COVID-19. The CDR3 runs from the conserved cysteine through the conserved F or W. A D gene is named only where the DNA matches it firmly. The size entry is marked missing in some rows and otherwise reads once, few, many or a size class.

CDR3 protein: CATSANRGPAYEQYF
CDR3 DNA: TGTGCCACCAGTGCGAACAGGGGGCCCGCCTACGAGCAGTACTTC
V gene: TRBV24-1
clone size: -
J gene: TRBJ2-7
D gene: TRBD1

CDR3 protein: CASSPGQGGLEQYF
CDR3 DNA: TGTGCCAGCAGTCCGGGACAGGGAGGCCTCGAGCAGTACTTC
V gene: TRBV9
clone size: few
J gene: TRBJ2-7
D gene: TRBD1

CDR3 protein: CASSFTSAGDEQYF
CDR3 DNA: TGTGCCAGCAGCTTCACTAGCGCCGGGGACGAGCAGTACTTC
V gene: TRBV7-9
clone size: -
J gene: TRBJ2-7
D gene: TRBD2

CDR3 protein: CASSVWAGGELFF
CDR3 DNA: TGTGCCAGCAGCGTGTGGGCAGGCGGGGAGCTGTTTTTT
V gene: TRBV9
clone size: -
J gene: TRBJ2-2
D gene: -

CDR3 protein: CASSQARTSEQFF
CDR3 DNA: TGTGCCAGCAGCCAAGCTCGGACTAGCGAGCAGTTCTTC
V gene: TRBV4-2
clone size: -
J gene: TRBJ2-1
D gene: TRBD2

CDR3 protein: CASSARGDRGHEQYF
CDR3 DNA: TGTGCCAGCAGCGCCCGGGGGGACAGGGGCCACGAGCAGTACTTC
V gene: TRBV9
clone size: -
J gene: TRBJ2-7
D gene: TRBD1

CDR3 protein: CASNPGSTEQYF
CDR3 DNA: TGTGCCAGCAATCCAGGGTCTACGGAGCAGTACTTC
V gene: TRBV2
clone size: -
J gene: TRBJ2-7
D gene: -

CDR3 protein: CASSLLAGAGGAYNEQFF
CDR3 DNA: TGTGCCAGCAGTTTACTGGCTGGGGCGGGGGGGGCCTACAATGAGCAGTTCTTC
V gene: TRBV27
clone size: many
J gene: TRBJ2-1
D gene: TRBD2

CDR3 protein: CASSLGPEGNTEAFF
CDR3 DNA: TGTGCCAGCAGTTTGGGACCGGAGGGTAACACTGAAGCTTTCTTT
V gene: TRBV6-5
clone size: once
J gene: TRBJ1-1
D gene: -

CDR3 protein: CATSGQGVNQPQHF
CDR3 DNA: TGTGCCACCAGTGGGCAGGGGGTCAATCAGCCCCAGCATTTT
V gene: TRBV24-1
clone size: -
J gene: TRBJ1-5
D gene: TRBD1

CDR3 protein: CASSATGASVDTQYF
CDR3 DNA: TGTGCCAGCAGCGCCACAGGGGCCTCCGTTGATACGCAGTATTTT
V gene: TRBV5-5
clone size: once
J gene: TRBJ2-3
D gene: TRBD1

CDR3 protein: CASSYPRFNSPLHF
CDR3 DNA: TGTGCCAGCAGTTACCCCAGATTTAATTCACCCCTCCACTTT
V gene: TRBV6-5
clone size: -
J gene: TRBJ1-6
D gene: -

CDR3 protein: CASSIGQNNSPLHF
CDR3 DNA: TGTGCCAGTAGTATTGGACAGAATAATTCACCCCTCCACTTT
V gene: TRBV19
clone size: -
J gene: TRBJ1-6
D gene: -

CDR3 protein: CATHSGSTDTQYF
CDR3 DNA: TGTGCCACCCATAGCGGGAGTACAGATACGCAGTATTTT
V gene: TRBV24-1
clone size: few
J gene: TRBJ2-3
D gene: TRBD2

CDR3 protein: CASSHSTDTQYF
CDR3 DNA: TGTGCCAGCAGCCATAGCACAGATACGCAGTATTTT
V gene: TRBV13
clone size: few
J gene: TRBJ2-3
D gene: -

CDR3 protein: CASSVGTVQETQYF
CDR3 DNA: TGTGCCAGCAGCGTGGGGACAGTACAAGAGACCCAGTACTTC
V gene: TRBV5-4
clone size: -
J gene: TRBJ2-5
D gene: TRBD1

CDR3 protein: CASSFIGGPSYEQYF
CDR3 DNA: TGTGCCAGCAGTTTCATAGGAGGCCCTTCCTACGAGCAGTACTTC
V gene: TRBV28
clone size: few
J gene: TRBJ2-7
D gene: -

CDR3 protein: CASSEMTGGQETQYF
CDR3 DNA: TGTGCCAGCAGCGAAATGACAGGGGGGCAAGAGACCCAGTACTTC
V gene: TRBV7-3
clone size: -
J gene: TRBJ2-5
D gene: TRBD1

CDR3 protein: CASSRGLAGNTGELFF
CDR3 DNA: TGTGCCAGTAGTAGGGGACTAGCGGGAAACACCGGGGAGCTGTTTTTT
V gene: TRBV19
clone size: -
J gene: TRBJ2-2
D gene: TRBD2

CDR3 protein: CASSLGGSSNQPQHF
CDR3 DNA: TGCGCCAGCAGCTTGGGAGGGTCTAGCAATCAGCCCCAGCATTTT
V gene: TRBV5-1
clone size: -
J gene: TRBJ1-5
D gene: -

CDR3 protein: CASSLVAGETGELFF
CDR3 DNA: TGTGCCAGCAGCTTGGTAGCGGGAGAGACCGGGGAGCTGTTTTTT
V gene: TRBV5-4
clone size: -
J gene: TRBJ2-2
D gene: TRBD2

CDR3 protein: CASSPTGGNQPQHF
CDR3 DNA: TGTGCCAGCAGCCCGACAGGGGGCAATCAGCCCCAGCATTTT
V gene: TRBV27
clone size: -
J gene: TRBJ1-5
D gene: TRBD1

CDR3 protein: CASSSLRDYYNEQFF
CDR3 DNA: TGTGCCAGCAGCTCCTTGAGGGACTACTACAATGAGCAGTTCTTC
V gene: TRBV11-1
clone size: -
J gene: TRBJ2-1
D gene: TRBD2

CDR3 protein: CASSPGQAPYEQYF
CDR3 DNA: TGTGCCAGCAGCCCTGGGCAGGCACCCTACGAGCAGTACTTC
V gene: TRBV11-3
clone size: once
J gene: TRBJ2-7
D gene: -

CDR3 protein: CASNGDTSYEQYF
CDR3 DNA: TGTGCCAGCAACGGGGACACCTCCTACGAGCAGTACTTC
V gene: TRBV28
clone size: -
J gene: TRBJ2-7
D gene: -

CDR3 protein: CASSPGTSGRANEQFF
CDR3 DNA: TGTGCCAGCAGCCCCGGGACTAGCGGGAGGGCCAATGAGCAGTTCTTC
V gene: TRBV11-2
clone size: -
J gene: TRBJ2-1
D gene: TRBD2

CDR3 protein: CASSLSTGGIYGYTF
CDR3 DNA: TGTGCCAGCAGTTTATCCACAGGGGGCATCTATGGCTACACCTTC
V gene: TRBV27
clone size: once
J gene: TRBJ1-2
D gene: TRBD1

CDR3 protein: CASSLGARDRSSYEQYF
CDR3 DNA: TGTGCCAGCAGTTTGGGGGCTAGAGATAGAAGCTCCTACGAGCAGTACTTC
V gene: TRBV28
clone size: few
J gene: TRBJ2-7
D gene: -